This passage covers 23 T cell receptor beta chains from one sample sequenced in a study of identical twins. TCRdb re-analysed the 5' RACE reads in MiXCR, keeping a single row per CDR3 protein. This sample has some 1,600,000 distinct CDR3 sequences, with around 33% found just once. The material sequenced was cord blood. Every receptor here comes from a newborn girl in good health.

This chain connects TRBV5-1 to TRBJ2-5; possible D gene TRBD2, 5 bases. The J call could be wrong; TRBJ2-1 is a better fit for the DNA end. Germline CDR1 reads SGHRS; CDR2 reads YFSETQ. There are 12 residues in the CDR3. CDR3 amino acids: CASSWGGETQFF. CDR3 DNA sequence: TGCGCCAGCAGCTGGGGTGGGGAGACCCAGTTCTTC.

Comment on this clonotype: At one end, the junction sequence differs from germline, possibly due to a read error. The rearrangement joins TRBV27 to TRBJ1-6, with a possible D match to TRBD1 (6 bases). The CDR3 is made up of 18 amino acids. Germline V CDR1 and CDR2: MNHEY, SMNVEV (reference sequence). CDR3 in DNA: TGTGCCAGCACACCTAGATGGGGGCGGCGCGACTATAATTCACCCCCCCACTTT. Its protein product is CASTPRWGRRDYNSPPHF.

The chain uses TRBV5-1 and TRBJ1-6; 7 bases match TRBD1. Trimming at V came to 4 bases and at J to 5 bases, leaving 9 bases not matched to a gene. The germline gives CDR1 SGHRS, CDR2 YFSETQ. The CDR3 has 16 amino acids. The CDR3 is CASSQTGARDNSPLHF. The CDR3 DNA is TGCGCCAGCAGCCAAACAGGGGCTCGGGATAATTCACCCCTCCACTTT.

This chain links TRBV20-1 with TRBJ1-5, with a possible D match to TRBD1 (6 bases). The CDR3 spans 20 residues. Germline CDR1 DFQATT, CDR2 SNEGSKA (reference sequence). V lost 0 bases, J lost 5 bases, and 29 bases lay in between. The CDR3 bases are TGCAGTGCTAGAGATGGTGATAGGGCAGCTATTGGGGGCATGGATCAGCCCCAGCATTTT. Its protein product is CSARDGDRAAIGGMDQPQHF.

The chain joins TRBV19 to TRBJ1-1; D gene ambiguous. The CDR3 sequence is 17 residues long. V gave up 0 bases and J gave up 1 base, with 15 bases separating them. Germline V gene lookup returns CDR1 LNHDA and CDR2 SQIVND (reference sequence). CDR3 DNA: TGTGCCAGTAGTATAGATGGACTCTGGGCCCCGAACACTGAAGCTTTCTTT. Translating it yields CASSIDGLWAPNTEAFF.

The rearrangement joins TRBV3-1 to TRBJ1-1; D is possibly TRBD1 (6 bases). V lost 4 bases and J 8 bases, leaving 14 bases between the germline ends. In germline, CDR1 is LGHDT, CDR2 YNNKEL (reference sequence). The CDR3 runs 13 residues. The CDR3 nucleotides are TGTGCCAGCAGCCTGGACAGAGGTGGGGAAGCTTTCTTT. It yields the protein CASSLDRGGEAFF.

This clonotype occurred a few times. V usage is TRBV20-1 and J usage is TRBJ1-2; TRBD1 matches at 9 bases. The CDR3 is 14 residues long. Looked up from germline, CDR1 is DFQATT and CDR2 is SNEGSKA (reference sequence). The J segment lost 6 bases and the V segment lost 6 bases, leaving 11 bases of the junction unmatched. DNA for the CDR3: TGCAGTGCGAGTAGGGAACAGGGGGCGCATGGCTACACCTTC. Translation: CSASREQGAHGYTF.

The rearrangement links TRBV6-6 to TRBJ2-7; TRBD1 matches 8 bases. The CDR3 runs 13 residues. The trim removed 8 bases at V and 0 bases at J, leaving 3 bases unmatched. In germline, CDR1 is MNHNY, CDR2 SVGAGI (reference sequence). CDR3 protein: CASGQGASYEQYF. Written as DNA, the CDR3 is TGTGCCAGCGGACAGGGAGCCTCCTACGAGCAGTACTTC.

This clonotype occurred a few times. J is TRBJ2-3 and V is TRBV6-5, with D perhaps matching TRBD2 (6 bases). With 1 base removed from V and 0 bases from J, the gap between germline ends came to 11 bases. The CDR3 sequence is 16 residues long. Looked up from germline, CDR1 is MNHEY and CDR2 is SVGAGI. The CDR3 coding sequence is TGTGCCAGCAGTTACTTTGGGACTGCTAGCACAGATACGCAGTATTTT. As protein: CASSYFGTASTDTQYF.

CDR3 nucleotides: TGTGCCACCAGTGCCCCACTGGGTAGCGGGAGACCCAATGAGCAGTTCTTC. Residues: CATSAPLGSGRPNEQFF. V is TRBV24-1 and J is TRBJ2-1; 9 nucleotides align to TRBD2. CDR1 is KGHDR, CDR2 SFDVKD, per germline. The CDR3 is 17 amino acids. The V segment lost 5 bases and the J segment 6 bases; nucleotides outside the gene matches: 13.

V and J are TRBV27 and TRBJ2-3, with 8 bases identical to TRBD1. This CDR3 is 18 amino acids long. Germline V gene data show CDR1 as MNHEY and CDR2 as SMNVEV (reference sequence). After removal of 4 bases from V and 0 bases from J, the junction contained 12 bases not matched to a gene. CDR3 nucleotide sequence: TGTGCCAGCAGTTGGACCGGGACAGGATTTTCTAGCACAGATACGCAGTATTTT. It is translated as CASSWTGTGFSSTDTQYF.

This chain connects TRBV7-2 to TRBJ1-6; 9 bases agree with TRBD1. Trimming cost V 3 bases and J 0 bases; bases outside gene matches: 3. Germline assignment: CDR1 SGHTA and CDR2 FQGNSA. CDR3 length: 17 residues. The CDR3 DNA sequence: TGTGCCAGCAGCTTTGGACAGGGGACCTCCTATAATTCACCCCTCCACTTT. This sequence encodes CASSFGQGTSYNSPLHF.

This clonotype was picked up many times. The chain has TRBV6-6 and TRBJ2-4, with 10 bases aligning to TRBD2. The CDR3 sequence is 14 residues long. CDR1 is MNHNY and CDR2 is SVGAGI in the germline V gene (reference sequence). V trimming: 8 bases; J trimming: 5 bases; junction bases outside the gene matches: 6. CDR3 residues: CASGASGGENIQYF. The CDR3 DNA sequence: TGTGCCAGCGGAGCTAGCGGGGGCGAAAACATTCAGTACTTC.

In this sample, this clonotype turned up many times. The CDR3 reads CSVERGSYGYTF. The CDR3 bases are TGCAGCGTTGAGCGGGGATCCTATGGCTACACCTTC. The V gene is TRBV29-1, the J gene TRBJ1-2; D is undetermined. This CDR3 comprises 12 residues. V dropped 3 bases and J dropped 4 bases, with 9 bases sitting between them. Per the germline V gene, CDR1 is SQVTM and CDR2 is ANQGSEA.

CDR3 DNA sequence: TGCAGCGTTGGGGGCGGGACAGGGGTCACAGATACGCAGTATTTT. As protein: CSVGGGTGVTDTQYF. The chain joins TRBV29-1 to TRBJ2-3, with 10 bases aligning to TRBD1. Trimming removed 4 bases from V and 2 bases from J; junction bases left unmatched: 6. Germline lookup yields CDR1 SQVTM and CDR2 ANQGSEA. The CDR3 totals 15 residues.

This clonotype was seen more than once but under ten times. This chain joins TRBV20-1 and TRBJ1-2; tentative D call: TRBD1 (5 bases). There are 13 residues in the CDR3. Per the germline V gene, CDR1 is DFQATT and CDR2 is SNEGSKA (reference sequence). The V end was cut by 1 base, the J end by 1 base, with 7 bases between. The CDR3 nucleotides read TGCAGTGCTAGAGGAGGGGTTAACTATGGCTACACCTTC. It yields the protein CSARGGVNYGYTF.

The CDR3 DNA follows: TGTGCCAGCAGCGTAGGACAGGGTTATCAGCCCCAGCATTTT. This translates into CASSVGQGYQPQHF. The chain carries TRBV9 and TRBJ1-5, with 7 bases lining up with TRBD1. The CDR3 is 14 residues long. The V segment lost 0 bases and the J segment 5 bases; nucleotides outside the gene matches: 2. Germline V gene data show CDR1 as SGDLS and CDR2 as YYNGEE.

This clonotype was seen more than once but under ten times. This rearrangement joins TRBV18 to TRBJ2-3; TRBD2 matches at 14 bases. The J segment lost 1 base and the V segment lost 3 bases, leaving 6 bases of the junction unmatched. This CDR3 has 18 residues. Germline CDR1 is KGHSH and CDR2 is LQKENI. Here the CDR3 reads CASSPYGLAGGGTDTQYF. Written as DNA, the CDR3 is TGTGCCAGCTCACCGTACGGACTAGCGGGAGGAGGCACAGATACGCAGTATTTT.

There are a few counts of this clonotype. This chain links TRBV10-3 with TRBJ2-5; D gene uncertain. The CDR3 sequence is 13 residues long. Germline values: CDR1 ENHRY, CDR2 SYGVKD. Trimming took 4 bases from V and 2 from J, leaving 8 bases between them. CDR3 in DNA: TGTGCCATCAGTGCGTCTAGACAAGAGACCCAGTACTTC. Protein sequence: CAISASRQETQYF.

The chain has TRBV20-1 and TRBJ2-7, with 9 bases identical to TRBD1. V trimming: 5 bases; J trimming: 3 bases; junction bases outside the gene matches: 11. The CDR3 runs to 15 residues. The germline V gene encodes CDR1 DFQATT and CDR2 SNEGSKA (reference sequence). The DNA for the CDR3 is TGCAGTGCTTCCTCCTACAGGGGGCGAGGCTACGAGCAGTACTTC. Its protein is CSASSYRGRGYEQYF.

The rearrangement links TRBV19 to TRBJ1-1; D is unclear. Germline V gives CDR1 LNHDA, CDR2 SQIVND (reference sequence). V lost 2 bases, J lost 8 bases, and 9 bases lay in between. CDR3 length equals 12 residues. The CDR3 DNA sequence: TGTGCCAGTAGTATACGGGGAGAAGAAGCTTTCTTT. This codes for CASSIRGEEAFF.

The chain uses TRBV12-3 or TRBV12-4 and TRBJ2-2; D is perhaps TRBD2 (7 bases). Trimming removed 2 bases from V and 4 bases from J, with 11 bases in between. The CDR3 is 15 residues long. CDR3 protein: CASSLYREGTGELFF. In DNA, the CDR3 is TGTGCCAGCAGTTTATACAGGGAGGGCACCGGGGAGCTGTTTTTT.

CDR3: CSARTSGDYEQYF. CDR3 nucleotide sequence: TGCAGTGCTAGAACTAGCGGGGACTACGAGCAGTACTTC. The V gene is TRBV20-1, the J gene TRBJ2-7; TRBD2 matches 10 bases. The germline V gene encodes CDR1 DFQATT and CDR2 SNEGSKA (reference sequence). The CDR3 sequence is 13 residues long. With V trimmed by 2 bases and J by 3 bases, 1 base remained unmatched.